This TCR beta chain appears in the sequencing data of a study of blood T cell repertoires in COVID-19. Study information: The samples span acute and convalescent COVID-19 from the United States, Italy and Spain.

Trimming removed 2 bases from V and 4 bases from J, with 17 bases in between. The CDR3 extends over 16 amino acids. Germline values: CDR1 MNHEY, CDR2 SVGAGI. Clones were sequenced by immunoSEQ multiplex PCR, and TCRdb holds only the in-frame ones, with some missing. The sample gives some 170,000 clones, 65% to 90% of which show up once; approximately 14% is in the top ten. Individuals aged roughly 18 to 95 years were recruited from around 22 US areas. Assignment of participants to cohorts was predicated upon participant-reported clinical history. Sequencing used PBMCs or T cells enriched from blood (not recorded which). The clonotype comes from a man aged 45-65 years who had recovered from COVID-19. The V gene is TRBV6-5, the J gene TRBJ1-2; D is unclear. The CDR3 region is CASSYTGKRRFYGYTF. The CDR3, as DNA: TGTGCCAGCAGTTACACCGGGAAAAGGAGATTCTATGGCTACACCTTC.